The text below deals with one T cell receptor beta chain. This sample was included in a study of patients and donors after allogeneic stem cell transplantation. The V gene lost 10 bases and the J gene lost 7 bases, with 23 bases spanning the gap. In germline, CDR1 is SGHTA, CDR2 FQGNSA. CDR3 length: 15 residues. In TCRdb, the RT-PCR reads were re-called with MiXCR into one record per CDR3 protein. This sample has 920,000 or so distinct CDR3 sequences, with more than 15% found just once. The receptor was isolated from a human donor who was either an allogeneic HSCT recipient or a stem cell or donor lymphocyte infusion donor (not recorded which). It is not recorded whose cells these are; they may come from a transplant donor. This chain connects TRBV7-2 to TRBJ2-1; unclear D gene. Input material: blood, either unsorted or a sorted T cell fraction (not recorded which). The CDR3, as DNA: TGTGCCACCGCGGATAGGGCGAAGGAAAGGAATGAGCAGTTCTTC. This sequence encodes CATADRAKERNEQFF.